These 32 T cell receptor beta chains were all obtained from the same sample, sequenced in a study of OX40 agonist ivuxolimab in advanced cancers. Libraries were prepared by immunoSEQ multiplex PCR; TCRdb keeps only in-frame clonotypes and omits some of them. The sample has around 100,000 clones; roughly 90% are singletons. Sequences were derived from CD4+ or CD8+ T cells sorted from blood, sampled in a trial of the OX40 agonist ivuxolimab. The receptors were gathered from an adult with an advanced solid tumor such as melanoma, head and neck, liver or kidney cancer.

The CDR3 nucleotides are TGTGCCAGCAGCTTAACGCCGGACAATGAGCAGTTCTTC. It is translated as CASSLTPDNEQFF. V is TRBV7-3 and J is TRBJ2-1, with D uncertain. This CDR3 is built from 13 residues. CDR1 is SGHTA, CDR2 FQGTGA, per germline. V was trimmed by 0 bases and J by 5 bases, leaving 5 bases between them.

DNA of the CDR3: TGTGCCAGCTCACCGGGACTAGCGGGAGTAGGGGCAGATACGCAGTATTTT. Its translation is CASSPGLAGVGADTQYF. This rearrangement joins TRBV18 to TRBJ2-3, with 14 bases fitting TRBD2. This CDR3 region has 17 residues. Germline CDR1 reads KGHSH; CDR2 reads LQKENI. V lost 3 bases and J lost 4; bases outside the gene matches: 6. Together with reference TRBV18 and TRBJ2-3, the CDR3 gives the full variable domain: NAGVMQNPRHLVRRRGQEARLRCSPMKGHSHVYWYRQLPEEGLKFMVYLQKENIIDESGMPKERFSAEFPKEGPSILRIQQVVRGDSAAYFCASSPGLAGVGADTQYFGPGTRLTVL.

This clone came up a few times. The chain uses TRBV7-9 and TRBJ1-2; D is unclear. CDR1 and CDR2 from the germline V gene are SEHNR and FQNEAQ (reference sequence). Trimming pared 10 bases from V and 1 base from J, leaving 13 bases between. CDR3 length: 13 amino acids. CDR3 loop: CATKTGLNYGYTF. CDR3 nucleotide sequence: TGTGCCACAAAAACCGGGCTTAACTATGGCTACACCTTC.

A single count supports this clone. The chain uses TRBV28 and TRBJ2-3, with D unclear. This CDR3 has 15 amino acids. Between the trimmed V and J ends, which lost 5 bases and 0 bases, there was a span of 12 bases. The germline V gene has CDR1 MDHEN and CDR2 SYDVKM. The CDR3 loop reads CASSPLSRSTDTQYF. The CDR3 region has the DNA TGTGCCAGCAGTCCCCTCTCTAGGAGCACAGATACGCAGTATTTT.

V is TRBV7-2 and J is TRBJ1-2; TRBD1 is a possible D gene (5 bases). Trimming stripped 4 bases from V and 9 bases from J, with 15 bases between. The CDR3 length is 13 residues. Germline V gene data show CDR1 as SGHTA and CDR2 as FQGNSA. CDR3 sequence reads: CASSSGRGESYTF. The CDR3 DNA sequence: TGTGCCAGCAGCTCAGGGCGGGGAGAGAGCTACACCTTC.

This sequence joins TRBV28 and TRBJ2-7, with TRBD1 matching over 10 bases. This CDR3 is 15 amino acids long. Trimming cost V 5 bases and J 2 bases; bases outside gene matches: 6. CDR1 and CDR2 from the germline V gene are MDHEN and SYDVKM. Written as DNA, the CDR3 is TGTGCCAGCAGTAGACGGGACAGGGGAGCCTACGAGCAGTACTTC. This gives the protein CASSRRDRGAYEQYF.

This chain links TRBV5-1 with TRBJ2-2; the D is unclear. The CDR3 is 14 residues long. Germline values: CDR1 SGHRS, CDR2 YFSETQ. V lost 2 bases and J 1 base, leaving 6 bases between the germline ends. The CDR3 spells CASSFRQNTGELFF. In DNA form, the CDR3 reads TGCGCCAGCAGCTTTAGGCAGAACACCGGGGAGCTGTTTTTT.

The rearrangement uses TRBV27 and TRBJ2-3; D unclear. This CDR3 has 13 residues. Germline loops: CDR1 MNHEY, CDR2 SMNVEV (reference sequence). V lost 5 bases to trimming and J lost 7 bases, with 13 bases between them. The CDR3 DNA reads as TGTGCCAGCAGTCACGCGGATCGCCATACGCAGTATTTT. This gives the protein CASSHADRHTQYF.

The V and J genes are TRBV6-1 and TRBJ2-7, with 8 bases identical to TRBD2. The CDR3 totals 16 residues. Germline V lookup: CDR1 MNHNS, CDR2 SASEGT. J lost 4 bases, V lost 2 bases, and 10 bases had no gene match. CDR3 loop: CASSEPGGPSGYEQYF. CDR3 sequence (DNA): TGTGCCAGCAGTGAACCGGGAGGGCCTTCCGGGTACGAGCAGTACTTC.

This clone was recorded only once. DNA of the CDR3: TGTGCCAGCAGCCAGACTAGCCCTCGAACCGGGGAGCTGTTTTTT. Translated, it gives CASSQTSPRTGELFF. The rearrangement uses TRBV11-2 and TRBJ2-2; 7 bases are shared with TRBD2. This CDR3 spans 15 amino acids. V was pared by 5 bases and J by 5 bases, with 8 bases of the junction left unmatched. Germline V gives CDR1 SGHAT, CDR2 FQNNGV.

The chain uses TRBV5-1 and TRBJ2-7; 7 nucleotides align to TRBD2. From germline, CDR1 is SGHRS and CDR2 YFSETQ. V lost 1 base, J lost 3 bases, and 1 base stayed unmatched. This CDR3 contains 13 residues. CDR3 nucleotide sequence: TGCGCCAGCAGCTTGTTAGCGGGCTACGAGCAGTACTTC. This translates into CASSLLAGYEQYF.

The gene calls are TRBV6-6 and TRBJ1-3, with D unresolved. V was shortened by 0 bases and J by 0 bases, with 9 bases between the two germline ends. Germline V gene data show CDR1 as MNHNY and CDR2 as SVGAGI (reference sequence). CDR3 length: 16 amino acids. CDR3 in DNA: TGTGCCAGCAGTTACTCGCGGGCAGTCTCTGGAAACACCATATATTTT. As protein: CASSYSRAVSGNTIYF.

This chain uses TRBV5-6 with TRBJ2-5; 9 nucleotides line up with TRBD1. The CDR3 runs 15 residues. Germline loops: CDR1 SGHDT, CDR2 YYEEEE. J was trimmed by 3 bases and V by 4 bases; bases with no gene match: 7. CDR3 sequence (DNA): TGTGCCAGCAGCACGCCCGGGACAGGGAAAGAGACCCAGTACTTC. Protein: CASSTPGTGKETQYF.

J is TRBJ1-5 and V is TRBV7-2, with unresolved D. The CDR3 is 13 amino acids. CDR1 is SGHTA, CDR2 FQGNSA, per germline. V was clipped by 4 bases and J by 3 bases, with 7 bases between them. CDR3 DNA sequence: TGTGCCAGCAGCTCCTACACCAATCAGCCCCAGCATTTT. It codes for CASSSYTNQPQHF.

V and J are TRBV19 and TRBJ1-3; no firm D call. Germline assignment: CDR1 LNHDA and CDR2 SQIVND (reference sequence). Trimming left V 7 bases short and J 4 bases short, with 14 bases between. CDR3 size: 14 residues. The CDR3: CASTLVGGGNTIYF. For the CDR3, the DNA is TGTGCCAGTACCCTCGTGGGTGGCGGAAACACCATATATTTT.

This chain connects TRBV7-3 to TRBJ2-2; 11 bases line up with TRBD2. V was clipped by 1 base and J by 0 bases; unmatched bases: 7. The germline gives CDR1 SGHTA, CDR2 FQGTGA. The CDR3 length is 19 residues. The CDR3 sequence is CASSLRASGRTSNTGELFF. In DNA, the CDR3 is TGTGCCAGCAGCTTAAGGGCTAGCGGGAGGACCTCGAACACCGGGGAGCTGTTTTTT.

V usage is TRBV5-4 and J usage is TRBJ2-3, with 7 nucleotides matching TRBD2. The CDR3 is 14 residues long. V shed 3 bases and J 6 bases; nucleotides not matched to a gene: 7. In germline, CDR1 is SGHNT, CDR2 YYREEE (reference sequence). CDR3: CASSSKGGTDTQYF. The CDR3 DNA reads as TGTGCCAGCAGCTCCAAGGGAGGGACCGATACGCAGTATTTT.

The table lists this clone with a count of one. V gene TRBV28 combines with J gene TRBJ1-2, with 7 positions matching TRBD1. This CDR3 has 13 amino acids. Germline-derived CDR1 and CDR2 are MDHEN and SYDVKM. V lost 5 bases to trimming and J lost 4 bases; unmatched junction nucleotides: 4. The CDR3: CASSIPGGYGYTF. The CDR3 bases are TGTGCCAGCAGTATCCCAGGGGGCTATGGCTACACCTTC.

The rearrangement joins TRBV28 to TRBJ2-1, with 13 positions matching TRBD2. Germline CDR1 reads MDHEN; CDR2 reads SYDVKM. V was clipped by 7 bases and J by 2 bases; unmatched bases: 17. The CDR3 has 20 residues. The CDR3 region has the DNA TGTGCCAGCATGGGACCGGGACTAGCGGGACGAGAAACAACCTACAATGAGCAGTTCTTC. This translates into CASMGPGLAGRETTYNEQFF.

This chain joins TRBV28 and TRBJ2-7; 9 bases fit TRBD1. V shed 1 base and J 3 bases; nucleotides not matched to a gene: 7. The CDR3 consists of 16 residues. The germline gives CDR1 MDHEN, CDR2 SYDVKM. The CDR3 DNA sequence: TGTGCCAGCAGTTTATTCCCGGGGACAGGGTTCTACGAGCAGTACTTC. Amino acids: CASSLFPGTGFYEQYF.

This chain uses TRBV7-3 with TRBJ2-2, with 8 bases fitting TRBD1. The CDR3 runs 15 residues. In germline, CDR1 is SGHTA, CDR2 FQGTGA. J was trimmed by 5 bases and V by 5 bases; bases with no gene match: 7. CDR3 bases: TGTGCCAGCAGCGCCGGACAGGGCGGGACCGGGGAGCTGTTTTTT. Amino acids: CASSAGQGGTGELFF.

This chain joins TRBV7-9 and TRBJ1-2, with TRBD1 identical over 8 bases. The germline CDR1 and CDR2 sequences are SEHNR and FQNEAQ (reference sequence). The trim removed 0 bases at V and 8 bases at J, leaving 11 bases unmatched. The CDR3 loop spans 16 amino acids. Here the CDR3 DNA reads TGTGCCAGCAGCTTAGCTTATGACAGGGGTGTGAGCGGCTACACCTTC. This gives the protein CASSLAYDRGVSGYTF. The variable domain in full, with the rest retrieved from reference TRBV7-9 and TRBJ1-2, is DTGVSQNPRHKITKRGQNVTFRCDPISEHNRLYWYRQTLGQGPEFLTYFQNEAQLEKSRLLSDRFSAERPKGSFSTLEIQRTEQGDSAMYLCASSLAYDRGVSGYTFGSGTRLTVV.

J is TRBJ2-5 and V is TRBV27; D is undetermined. CDR1 and CDR2 (germline): MNHEY, SMNVEV (reference sequence). The CDR3 runs to 11 residues. Between the trimmed V and J ends, which lost 6 bases and 5 bases, there was a span of 7 bases. CDR3: CASRNYETQYF. In DNA form, the CDR3 reads TGTGCCAGCAGGAACTACGAGACCCAGTACTTC.

The chain uses TRBV5-1 and TRBJ1-4; D uncertain. The CDR3 sequence is 14 residues long. Germline CDR1 reads SGHRS; CDR2 reads YFSETQ. V dropped 4 bases and J dropped 5 bases, with 12 bases sitting between them. The chain's CDR3 is CASSLQPTNEKLFF. The CDR3, as DNA: TGCGCCAGCAGCCTACAGCCGACGAATGAAAAACTGTTTTTT.

The chain couples TRBV9 to TRBJ2-1; 7 bases fit TRBD1. CDR1 and CDR2 (germline): SGDLS, YYNGEE. V lost 3 bases and J lost 7; bases outside the gene matches: 13. The CDR3 runs to 16 residues. CDR3 region: CASSETGFGYTNEQFF. The CDR3 DNA reads as TGTGCCAGCAGCGAGACAGGGTTCGGCTACACAAATGAGCAGTTCTTC.

V and J are TRBV7-3 and TRBJ2-3; 7 positions agree with TRBD2. The J segment lost 0 bases and the V segment lost 2 bases, leaving 2 bases of the junction unmatched. Germline CDR1 and CDR2: SGHTA and FQGTGA. There are 15 residues in the CDR3. The CDR3 loop reads CASSLLAASTDTQYF. CDR3 sequence (DNA): TGTGCCAGCAGCTTACTAGCGGCTAGCACAGATACGCAGTATTTT.

This rearrangement joins TRBV28 to TRBJ2-2; D is undetermined. The CDR3 is made up of 13 amino acids. V was trimmed by 6 bases and J by 6 bases, leaving 11 bases between them. Germline lookup yields CDR1 MDHEN and CDR2 SYDVKM. The CDR3 reads CASSSLEAGELFF. In DNA, the CDR3 is TGTGCCAGCAGCTCGCTAGAGGCCGGGGAGCTGTTTTTT.

The V and J genes are TRBV5-6 and TRBJ2-2; TRBD2 might be the D (5 bases). Germline loops: CDR1 SGHDT, CDR2 YYEEEE. The V and J ends lost 5 bases and 1 base respectively, with 9 bases between them. The CDR3 has 14 amino acids. The CDR3 DNA follows: TGTGCCAGCAGTCCGGACTGGAACACCGGGGAGCTGTTTTTT. As protein: CASSPDWNTGELFF.

This chain connects TRBV4-1 to TRBJ1-4, with a tentative D call TRBD1 (5 bases). The CDR3 loop spans 17 amino acids. In germline, CDR1 is MGHRA, CDR2 YSYEKL. Trimming left V 4 bases short and J 0 bases short, with 15 bases between. The CDR3 protein is CASSPRGRTSTNEKLFF. The CDR3 DNA reads TGCGCCAGCAGCCCCCGGGGGAGAACCTCAACTAATGAAAAACTGTTTTTT.

The chain has TRBV2 and TRBJ2-4; D may be TRBD1 (5 bases). The germline CDR1 and CDR2 sequences are SNHLY and FYNNEI. V lost 5 bases, J lost 6 bases, and 8 bases lay in between. The CDR3 loop spans 12 amino acids. The CDR3 reads CASSTQGNIQYF. DNA for the CDR3: TGTGCCAGCAGTACCCAGGGAAACATTCAGTACTTC.

This clone was observed a handful of times. The chain recombines TRBV10-1 with TRBJ2-7; D is uncertain. CDR3 length: 12 amino acids. V was pared by 10 bases and J by 4 bases, with 14 bases between. Germline V lookup: CDR1 WNHNN, CDR2 SYGVQD (reference sequence). The CDR3 nucleotides read TGCGCCACCCTCGACCTATGGTACGAGCAGTACTTC. Its translation is CATLDLWYEQYF.

This chain joins TRBV19 and TRBJ2-7, with D uncertain. The ends were cut back, 5 bases at V and 4 bases at J, with 15 bases in the middle. Germline V gene lookup returns CDR1 LNHDA and CDR2 SQIVND (reference sequence). CDR3 length equals 14 residues. The CDR3 nucleotides read TGTGCCAGTAGTTCGGGCGCGAACGAATACGAGCAGTACTTC. Protein product: CASSSGANEYEQYF.